What follows are 22 T cell receptor beta chains derived from one specimen sequenced in a study of blood T cells in healthy people across ages. A second about 7 to 11 cycle PCR used barcoded and J-beta primers. TCRdb used MiXCR to reprocess the 5' RACE reads, holding one entry per CDR3 protein. The sample records 650,000 or so distinct CDR3 sequences, 52% being singletons. Sequences were obtained from blood. These receptors all stem from a woman of 80 years or more in good health.

The V and J genes are TRBV27 and TRBJ2-1, with D possibly TRBD2 on 6 matching bases. The tail of the sequence fits TRBJ2-7 better, so the J call may be wrong. The CDR3 sequence is 19 residues long. Looked up from germline, CDR1 is MNHEY and CDR2 is SMNVEV (reference sequence). The CDR3 coding sequence is TGTGCCAGCAGTTTAAGGGAGCGGGCCACTTCCCCCTCCTACAATGGGCAGTACTTC. Amino acids: CASSLRERATSPSYNGQYF.

With respect to this clonotype: This could be a read error, since a much larger clone is one nucleotide away. The chain couples TRBV10-2 to TRBJ2-1; no clear D gene. Germline V gene data show CDR1 as WSHSY and CDR2 as SAAADI. The CDR3 totals 15 residues. The chain's CDR3 is CASSDPYPNYNKQFF. The CDR3 DNA sequence: TGCGCCAGCAGTGACCCCTACCCCAACTACAATAAGCAGTTCTTC.

The rearrangement uses TRBV12-3 or TRBV12-4 and TRBJ2-1; 7 bases align to TRBD2. Trimming removed 6 bases from V and 0 bases from J; junction bases left unmatched: 5. CDR3 size: 15 residues. CDR3 bases: TGTGCCAGCAGGGGAGGGTCCGGCTCCTACAATGAGCAGTTCTTC. It specifies CASRGGSGSYNEQFF.

In this sample, this clonotype turned up a few times. The chain employs TRBV10-3 and TRBJ2-7; 9 bases line up with TRBD2. CDR3 length: 15 residues. Unmatched junction bases numbered 14, after V lost 7 bases and J lost 7 bases. Germline CDR1 is ENHRY and CDR2 is SYGVKD. The CDR3 DNA sequence: TGTGCCATCACGGGCCTAGCGGGACCCTACAATGAGCAGTACTTC. Translating it yields CAITGLAGPYNEQYF.

This clonotype was recorded a few times. The chain combines TRBV12-3 or TRBV12-4 with TRBJ1-5; unclear D gene. The CDR3 runs to 13 residues. The V end was cut by 0 bases, the J end by 6 bases, with 6 bases between. The CDR3 loop is CASSLAQIQPQHF. DNA for the CDR3: TGTGCCAGCAGTTTAGCTCAAATTCAGCCCCAGCATTTT.

In its sample, this clonotype was seen a few times. This chain links TRBV20-1 with TRBJ1-2; tentatively, D is TRBD1 (5 bases). The V gene lost 0 bases and the J gene lost 8 bases, with 13 bases spanning the gap. CDR1 is DFQATT and CDR2 is SNEGSKA in the germline V gene (reference sequence). The CDR3 contains 13 residues. CDR3 loop: CSARDRGTSGYTF. CDR3 DNA sequence: TGCAGTGCTAGAGATCGGGGGACGTCAGGCTACACCTTC.

For this clonotype: Just one base apart from a much larger clone, this may be a read error. The chain couples TRBV27 to TRBJ2-7, with D perhaps matching TRBD2 (5 bases). Germline CDR1 MNHEY, CDR2 SMNVEV (reference sequence). Trimming removed 5 bases from V and 3 bases from J, with 17 bases in between. This CDR3 is 15 amino acids long. The CDR3 loop reads CASSTLGEGYYEQYF. The CDR3 nucleotides are TGTGCCAGCAGTACTTTGGGAGAGGGTTACTACGAGCAGTACTTC.

This clonotype was picked up one time. The chain uses TRBV28 and TRBJ2-1, with TRBD2 identical over 7 bases. The V and J ends lost 9 bases and 5 bases, in that order; junction bases with no gene match: 7. In germline, CDR1 is MDHEN, CDR2 SYDVKM. The length of the CDR3 is 13 residues. For the CDR3, the DNA is TGTGCCAGTGAGATGGGGGGGGACAATGAGCAGTTCTTC. Its translation is CASEMGGDNEQFF.

This clonotype was recorded many times. The chain links TRBV20-1 to TRBJ2-3; D not resolved. There are 13 residues in the CDR3. V was trimmed by 4 bases and J by 7 bases, leaving 15 bases between them. Germline V lookup: CDR1 DFQATT, CDR2 SNEGSKA (reference sequence). The CDR3 sequence: CSAKDLGTNTQYF. Here the CDR3 DNA reads TGCAGTGCTAAGGATTTGGGCACGAATACGCAGTATTTT.

Details on this clonotype: This may be a read error, as it is one base from a much larger clone. The DNA of the CDR3 is TGTGCCTGGAGCCCCCGTAGGACGGGAGGGGTCTACGAGCAGTACTTC. This sequence encodes CAWSPRRTGGVYEQYF. V is TRBV30 and J is TRBJ2-7, with 8 bases matching TRBD2. This CDR3 is 16 amino acids long. The V gene end was trimmed by 3 bases and the J gene end by 3 bases; junction bases not matched to a gene: 13. Germline V gives CDR1 GTSNPN, CDR2 SVGIG (reference sequence).

This clonotype was detected many times. The J gene is TRBJ2-3, the V gene TRBV24-1, with 10 nucleotides matching TRBD1. This CDR3 has 17 amino acids. V gave up 2 bases and J gave up 5 bases; unmatched junction bases: 9. Germline-derived CDR1 and CDR2 are KGHDR and SFDVKD. CDR3 protein: CATSDSPGQGWGDTQYF. The CDR3, as DNA: TGTGCCACCAGTGATTCTCCGGGACAGGGGTGGGGAGATACGCAGTATTTT.

This clonotype was seen only once. This may stem from a read error, because a much larger clone lies one nucleotide away. V and J are TRBV12-3 or TRBV12-4 and TRBJ2-1, with 10 bases matching TRBD1. The CDR3 spans 12 residues. The CDR3, as DNA: TGTGCCTGCAGTCTGGACAGGGGGAGGCGGTTCTTC. It is translated as CACSLDRGRRFF.

This rearrangement joins TRBV25-1 to TRBJ1-2, with 7 nucleotides matching TRBD1. This CDR3 has 15 amino acids. V gave up 4 bases and J gave up 10 bases; unmatched junction bases: 15. Germline CDR1 reads MGHDK; CDR2 reads SYGVNS. The CDR3 reads CASSAILGKGASYTF. CDR3 nucleotide sequence: TGTGCCAGCAGTGCAATCCTTGGAAAGGGGGCGTCCTACACCTTC.

Note on this clonotype: Just one base apart from a much larger clone, this may be a read error. The chain carries TRBV2 and TRBJ2-1; weak D call: TRBD2 (5 bases). Germline CDR1 and CDR2: SNHLY and FYNNEI. This CDR3 has 12 residues. CDR3 region: CTSMGGGNEQFF. The CDR3 region has the DNA TGTACCAGCATGGGCGGAGGCAATGAGCAGTTCTTC.

For this clonotype: The CDR3 carries no conserved terminal phenylalanine or tryptophan, so it likely arises from a read error. The limits of the CDR3 on the DNA are not certain, so only TCRdb's listed CDR3 is given. The chain is built from TRBV21-1 and TRBJ2-4; the table's TRBD2 call for D was not verified on the DNA. TRBV21-1 is a pseudogene segment. From its first to its last residue, the CDR3 has 16 amino acids. The CDR3 region is CASSIATSDPGKHSVL.

The table lists this clonotype with many counts. This sequence joins TRBV12-3 or TRBV12-4 and TRBJ2-5; 10 bases map to TRBD1. Trimming took 4 bases from V and 4 from J; bases not matched to a gene: 6. The CDR3 covers 15 residues. The CDR3 bases are TGTGCCAGCAGTTGGAGGACAGGGGGAGGAGAGACCCAGTACTTC. This codes for CASSWRTGGGETQYF.

The chain is built from TRBV28 and TRBJ2-3, with D maybe TRBD1 (6 bases). Trimming stripped 3 bases from V and 7 bases from J, with 20 bases between. This CDR3 is built from 16 residues. Germline V gene sequence: CDR1 MDHEN, CDR2 SYDVKM. The CDR3 region has the DNA TGTGCCAGCAGTTTGAGGGGGAGCGCCCGGGGAAATACGCAGTATTTT. As protein: CASSLRGSARGNTQYF.

Of note for this clonotype: With a much larger clone just one base away, this may be a read error. The chain joins TRBV20-1 to TRBJ1-6; 7 positions match TRBD1. The J segment lost 11 bases and the V segment lost 3 bases, leaving 7 bases of the junction unmatched. The CDR3 is made up of 13 amino acids. CDR1 is DFQATT, CDR2 SNEGSKA, per germline (reference sequence). The CDR3 region is CSASKQGNPPLHF. The CDR3 DNA is TGCAGTGCTAGTAAACAGGGGAATCCACCCCTCCACTTT.

V usage is TRBV20-1 and J usage is TRBJ2-3; 9 bases map to TRBD1. Looked up from germline, CDR1 is DFQATT and CDR2 is SNEGSKA (reference sequence). The CDR3 is 13 amino acids. J was trimmed by 6 bases and V by 4 bases; bases with no gene match: 5. CDR3 amino acids: CSAIRTGADTQYF. CDR3 nucleotides: TGCAGTGCTATACGGACAGGGGCGGATACGCAGTATTTT.

The V call is TRBV3-1, the J call TRBJ2-3, with TRBD2 as a possible D gene (7 bases). Germline assignment: CDR1 LGHDT and CDR2 YNNKEL (reference sequence). V was clipped by 3 bases and J by 2 bases, with 21 bases between them. The CDR3 sequence is 18 residues long. The CDR3 DNA follows: TGTGCCAGCAGCCAGTGGATAGGGGGAGGGGAAGCCACAGATACGCAGTATTTT. It specifies CASSQWIGGGEATDTQYF.

This chain links TRBV6-1 with TRBJ2-3; the D is unclear. V was cut by 10 bases and J by 6 bases, with 17 bases left in between. Germline CDR1 MNHNS, CDR2 SASEGT. The CDR3 length is 13 residues. The CDR3 nucleotides read TGTGCCACCTTGCCCTTAGGTCCCGATACGCAGTATTTT. Encoded protein: CATLPLGPDTQYF.

This clonotype was detected a few times. The chain links TRBV3-1 to TRBJ2-1; D gene unclear. The CDR3 spans 12 residues. Germline lookup yields CDR1 LGHDT and CDR2 YNNKEL (reference sequence). V dropped 1 base and J dropped 13 bases, with 11 bases sitting between them. CDR3 in amino acids: CASSQVWDFQFF. The CDR3 nucleotides read TGTGCCAGCAGCCAAGTTTGGGATTTTCAGTTCTTC.